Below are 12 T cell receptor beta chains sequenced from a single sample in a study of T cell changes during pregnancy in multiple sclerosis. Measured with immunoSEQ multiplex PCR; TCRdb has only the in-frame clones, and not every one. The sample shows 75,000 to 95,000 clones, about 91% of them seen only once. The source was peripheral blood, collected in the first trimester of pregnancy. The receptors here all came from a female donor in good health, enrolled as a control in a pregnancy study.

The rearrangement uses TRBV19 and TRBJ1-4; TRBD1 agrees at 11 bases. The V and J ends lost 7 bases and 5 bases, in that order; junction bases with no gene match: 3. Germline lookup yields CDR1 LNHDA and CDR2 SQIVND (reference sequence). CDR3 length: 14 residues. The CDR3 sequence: CASTWDRGNEKLFF. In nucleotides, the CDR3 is TGTGCCAGTACCTGGGACAGGGGGAATGAAAAACTGTTTTTT. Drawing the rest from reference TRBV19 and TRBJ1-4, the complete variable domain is DGGITQSPKYLFRKEGQNVTLSCEQNLNHDAMYWYRQDPGQGLRLIYYSQIVNDFQKGDIAEGYSVSREKKESFPLTVTSAQKNPTAFYLCASTWDRGNEKLFFGSGTQLSVL.

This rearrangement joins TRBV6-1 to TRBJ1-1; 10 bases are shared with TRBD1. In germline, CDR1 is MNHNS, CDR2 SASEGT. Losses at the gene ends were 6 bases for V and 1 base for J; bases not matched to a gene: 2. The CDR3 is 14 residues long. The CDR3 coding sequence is TGTGCCAGCAGCCGACAGGGGGCGAACACTGAAGCTTTCTTT. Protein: CASSRQGANTEAFF.

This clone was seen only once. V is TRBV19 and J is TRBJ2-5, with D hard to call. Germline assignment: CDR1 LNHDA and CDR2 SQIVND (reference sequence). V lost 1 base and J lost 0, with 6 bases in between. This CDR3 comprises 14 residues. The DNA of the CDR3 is TGTGCCAGTAGTATAGGCCGGTACCAAGAGACCCAGTACTTC. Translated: CASSIGRYQETQYF.

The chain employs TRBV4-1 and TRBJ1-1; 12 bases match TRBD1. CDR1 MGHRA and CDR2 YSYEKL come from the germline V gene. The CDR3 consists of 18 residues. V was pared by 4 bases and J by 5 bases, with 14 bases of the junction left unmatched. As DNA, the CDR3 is TGCGCCAGCAGCCGCGGGACCGGGACAGGGGGCCGGGGTACTGAAGCTTTCTTT. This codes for CASSRGTGTGGRGTEAFF.

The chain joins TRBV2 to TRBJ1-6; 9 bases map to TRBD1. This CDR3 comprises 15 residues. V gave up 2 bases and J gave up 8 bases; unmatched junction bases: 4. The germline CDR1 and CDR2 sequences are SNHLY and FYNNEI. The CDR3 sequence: CASSESGQGYSPLHF. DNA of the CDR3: TGTGCCAGCAGTGAATCGGGACAGGGATATTCACCCCTCCACTTT.

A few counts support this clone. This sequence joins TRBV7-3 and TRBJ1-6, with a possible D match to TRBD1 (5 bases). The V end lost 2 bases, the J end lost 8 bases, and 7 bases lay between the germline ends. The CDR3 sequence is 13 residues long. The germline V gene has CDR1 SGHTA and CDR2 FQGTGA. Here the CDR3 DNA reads TGTGCCAGCAGCTTATGGGGGGATTCACCCCTCCACTTT. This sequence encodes CASSLWGDSPLHF.

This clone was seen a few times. CDR3 loop: CASSSGTSRGYGYTF. The CDR3 region has the DNA TGTGCCAGCAGCTCAGGGACATCGAGGGGCTATGGCTACACCTTC. This chain links TRBV7-3 with TRBJ1-2; a weak D match, TRBD1 (6 bases). The CDR3 is 15 residues long. Trimming took off 4 bases at V and 4 bases at J, with 16 bases between the two ends. Germline lookup yields CDR1 SGHTA and CDR2 FQGTGA.

The CDR3 region is CASSLEAGRRADTQYF. The DNA of the CDR3 is TGCGCCAGCAGCTTGGAAGCAGGGCGGAGGGCAGATACGCAGTATTTT. This chain joins TRBV5-1 and TRBJ2-3, with a possible D match to TRBD2 (6 bases). CDR1 and CDR2 (germline): SGHRS, YFSETQ. This CDR3 is 16 amino acids long. Trimming left V 0 bases short and J 4 bases short, with 15 bases between.

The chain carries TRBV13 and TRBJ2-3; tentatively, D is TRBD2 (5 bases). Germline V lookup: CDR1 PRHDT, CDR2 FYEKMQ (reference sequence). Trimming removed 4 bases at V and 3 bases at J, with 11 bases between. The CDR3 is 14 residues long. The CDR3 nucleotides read TGTGCCAGCAGCTCGCGCGGGTCGACAGATACGCAGTATTTT. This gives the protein CASSSRGSTDTQYF.

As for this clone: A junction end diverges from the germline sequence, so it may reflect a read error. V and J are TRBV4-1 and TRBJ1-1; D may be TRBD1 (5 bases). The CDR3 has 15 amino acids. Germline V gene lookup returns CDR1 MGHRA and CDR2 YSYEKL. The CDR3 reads CASTQRPGVNTEAFF. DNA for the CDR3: TGCGCCAGCACCCAACGCCCGGGGGTGAACACTGAAGCTTTCTTT.

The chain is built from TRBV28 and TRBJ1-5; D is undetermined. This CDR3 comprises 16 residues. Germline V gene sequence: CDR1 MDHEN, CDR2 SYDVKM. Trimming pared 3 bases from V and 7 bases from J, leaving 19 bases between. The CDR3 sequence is CASSFFGTKAGQPQHF. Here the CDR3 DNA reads TGTGCCAGCAGTTTCTTCGGAACGAAGGCAGGCCAGCCCCAGCATTTT.

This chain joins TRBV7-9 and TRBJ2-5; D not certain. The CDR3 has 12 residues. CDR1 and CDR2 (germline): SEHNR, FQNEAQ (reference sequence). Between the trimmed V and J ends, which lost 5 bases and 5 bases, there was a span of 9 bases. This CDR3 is CASSINGETQYF. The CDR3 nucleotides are TGTGCCAGCAGCATAAACGGGGAGACCCAGTACTTC.